This TCR beta chain was sequenced during a study of T cells in Graves' hyperthyroidism and ophthalmopathy. Overall study results and limits: Blood held most thyroid clonotypes expanded above 0.001 frequency.

Germline V CDR1 and CDR2: LNHDA, SQIVND (reference sequence). Losses at the gene ends were 7 bases for V and 2 bases for J; bases not matched to a gene: 6. The CDR3 has 14 amino acids. About this clonotype: Its specificity is unknown.

There were TCR beta CDR3 regions amplified from RNA transcripts. Primed by the HTBI set, a first-round RT-PCR was run on the TCR CDR3. Via MiXCR, TCRdb re-called the multiplex PCR reads, giving one row per CDR3 protein. The sample holds 500,000 to 750,000 distinct CDR3 sequences; under 60% are singletons and the top ten take around 7.7%. Patients counted as stable if ophthalmopathy did not develop within 18 months. Together with thyroid ultrasound, orbital computed tomography, serum thyroxine and TRAb, clinical symptoms were used for diagnoses. Material for sequencing was peripheral blood or thyroid tissue (not recorded which). This chain links TRBV19 with TRBJ2-5; 8 bases are a match to TRBD1. This clonotype originated in a woman under 30 with Graves' hyperthyroidism. The CDR3 DNA sequence: TGTGCCAGTACCCTTCGGACAGGGCAAGAGACCCAGTACTTC. It yields the protein CASTLRTGQETQYF.